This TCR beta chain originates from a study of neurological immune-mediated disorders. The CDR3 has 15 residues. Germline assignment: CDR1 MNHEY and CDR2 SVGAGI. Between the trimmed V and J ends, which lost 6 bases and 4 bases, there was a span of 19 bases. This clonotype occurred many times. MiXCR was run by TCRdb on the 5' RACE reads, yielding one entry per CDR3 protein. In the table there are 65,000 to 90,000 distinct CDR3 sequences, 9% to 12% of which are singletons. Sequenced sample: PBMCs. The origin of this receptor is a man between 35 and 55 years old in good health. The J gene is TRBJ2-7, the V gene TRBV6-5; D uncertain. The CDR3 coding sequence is TGTGCCAGCAGAACCAACCAAGGGAACGGGTACGAGCAGTACTTC. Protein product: CASRTNQGNGYEQYF.